These T cell receptor beta chains were read from a single sample in a study of graft-versus-host responses after intestinal transplantation. Some clones are missing from TCRdb's copy, which holds only in-frame ones; the method was immunoSEQ multiplex PCR. The sample includes 14,000 to 15,000 clones, around 94% of them seen just once. The material sequenced was PBMCs, taken 9 days after transplant. The receptor source for this set is a human patient who received an intestinal transplant, so some T cells may come from the graft donor. CDR3s include the opening cysteine and the closing phenylalanine or tryptophan. Fields, in order: clone size, J gene, D gene, V gene, CDR3 DNA, CDR3 protein. A D gene is named only where the DNA matches it firmly. Expanded clones get a size class; other rows say once, few or many, or leave the size out.

>-|TRBJ1-1|-|TRBV29-1
TGCAGCCTAACCCGCGTAGGGCTGAACACTGAAGCTTTCTTT
CSLTRVGLNTEAFF
>-|TRBJ2-1|-|TRBV7-8
TGTGCCAGCAGCTTAACAGGGCCGGGAGAGCAGTTCTTC
CASSLTGPGEQFF
>-|TRBJ2-5|TRBD2|TRBV28
TGTGCCAGCAGCTACCTAGCGGGAGATGAGACCCAGTACTTC
CASSYLAGDETQYF
>-|TRBJ2-7|TRBD2|TRBV9
TGTGCCAGCAGTCCAGAAGGCTCTAGGACTAGCGGGAGTTCATACGAGCAGTACTTC
CASSPEGSRTSGSSYEQYF
>-|TRBJ2-3|TRBD2|TRBV30
TGTGCCTGGACTAGCGGGAGGGCCTCAGATACGCAGTATTTT
CAWTSGRASDTQYF
>-|TRBJ2-3|-|TRBV11-2
TGTGCCAGCAGCTTAGTCCAGGCAGATACGCAGTATTTT
CASSLVQADTQYF
>-|TRBJ2-7|-|TRBV28
TGTGCCAGTGTAGCGGTGAGCTCCTACGAGCAGTACTTC
CASVAVSSYEQYF
>-|TRBJ2-7|TRBD1|TRBV4-1
TGCGCCAGCAGCCAAGCGTTCGGGACAGTCGACGAGCAGTACTTC
CASSQAFGTVDEQYF
>once|TRBJ2-1|-|TRBV19
TGTGCCAGTAGCCCCGGGTCTGGAGGAGAGCAGTTCTTC
CASSPGSGGEQFF
>-|TRBJ1-1|-|TRBV7-6
TGTGCCAGCAGCTCCGGGGGAGGGGTGAACACTGAAGCTTTCTTT
CASSSGGGVNTEAFF
>-|TRBJ2-6|TRBD1|TRBV30
TGTGCCTGGGCCACAGGGGCTGGGGCCAACGTCCTGACTTTC
CAWATGAGANVLTF
>-|TRBJ1-1|-|TRBV27
TGTGCCAGCAGTACGACCCCAAACACTGAAGCTTTCTTT
CASSTTPNTEAFF
>-|TRBJ2-2|TRBD1|TRBV10-2
TGCGCCAGCAGGGGGACAGGGTTCGACACCGGGGAGCTGTTTTTT
CASRGTGFDTGELFF
>-|TRBJ2-2|-|TRBV7-2
TGTGCCAGCAGCTTAATTTTGGACACCGGGGAGCTGTTTTTT
CASSLILDTGELFF
>-|TRBJ2-7|-|TRBV11-2
TGTGCCAGCAGCTTAGATCGGCCGGGCGAGCAGTACTTC
CASSLDRPGEQYF
>-|TRBJ2-3|-|TRBV6-5
TGTGCCAGCAGAAAATCGGAGGATACGCAGTATTTT
CASRKSEDTQYF
>-|TRBJ2-5|-|TRBV7-8
TGTGCCAGCAGCTTAGGGGACCCGTGGGAGACCCAGTACTTC
CASSLGDPWETQYF
>-|TRBJ2-1|TRBD2|TRBV6-5
TGTGCCAGCAGCCAACTAGCGGGATTGATAGATGAGCAGTTCTTC
CASSQLAGLIDEQFF